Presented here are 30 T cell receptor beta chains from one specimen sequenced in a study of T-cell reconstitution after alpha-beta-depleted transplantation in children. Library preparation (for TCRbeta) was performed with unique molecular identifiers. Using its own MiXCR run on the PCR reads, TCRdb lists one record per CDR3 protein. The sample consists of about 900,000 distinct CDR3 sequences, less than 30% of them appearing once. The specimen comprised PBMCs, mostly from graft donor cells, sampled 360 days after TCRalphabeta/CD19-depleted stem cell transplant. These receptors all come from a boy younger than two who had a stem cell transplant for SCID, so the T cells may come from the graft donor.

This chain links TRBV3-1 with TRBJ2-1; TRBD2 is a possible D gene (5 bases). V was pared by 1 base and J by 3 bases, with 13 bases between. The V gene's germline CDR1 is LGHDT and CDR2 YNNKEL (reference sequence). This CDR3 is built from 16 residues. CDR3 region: CASSQASGPGYNEQFF. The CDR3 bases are TGTGCCAGCAGCCAAGCGAGCGGCCCTGGCTACAATGAGCAGTTCTTC.

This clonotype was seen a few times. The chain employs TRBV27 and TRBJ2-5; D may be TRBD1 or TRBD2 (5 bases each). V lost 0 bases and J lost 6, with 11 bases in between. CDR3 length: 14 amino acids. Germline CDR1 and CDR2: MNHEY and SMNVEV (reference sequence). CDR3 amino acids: CASSLSLAGQTQYF. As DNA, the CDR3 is TGTGCCAGCAGTTTATCCCTAGCAGGGCAGACCCAGTACTTC.

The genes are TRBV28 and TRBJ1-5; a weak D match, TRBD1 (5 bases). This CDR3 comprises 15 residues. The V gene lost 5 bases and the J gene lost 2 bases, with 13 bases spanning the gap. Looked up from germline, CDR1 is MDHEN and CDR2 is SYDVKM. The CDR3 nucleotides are TGTGCCAGCAGTCCCGCGGGGGAGGGCAATCAGCCCCAGCATTTT. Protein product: CASSPAGEGNQPQHF.

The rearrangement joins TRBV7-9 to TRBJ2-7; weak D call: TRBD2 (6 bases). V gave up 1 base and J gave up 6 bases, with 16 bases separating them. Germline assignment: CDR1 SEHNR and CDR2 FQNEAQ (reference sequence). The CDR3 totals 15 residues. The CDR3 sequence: CASSLGGTAEFEQYF. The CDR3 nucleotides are TGTGCCAGCAGCTTAGGCGGGACGGCGGAGTTCGAGCAGTACTTC.

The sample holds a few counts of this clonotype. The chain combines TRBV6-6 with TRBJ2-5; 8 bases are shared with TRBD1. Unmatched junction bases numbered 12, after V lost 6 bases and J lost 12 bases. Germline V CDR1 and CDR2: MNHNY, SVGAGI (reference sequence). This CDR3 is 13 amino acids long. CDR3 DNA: TGTGCCAGCAGGCAGGACCTCAGGGGGCCCGAGTACTTC. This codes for CASRQDLRGPEYF.

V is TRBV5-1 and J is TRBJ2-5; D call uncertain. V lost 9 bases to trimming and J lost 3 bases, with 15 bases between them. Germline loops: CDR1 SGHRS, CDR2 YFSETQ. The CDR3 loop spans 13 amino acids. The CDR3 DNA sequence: TGCGCCATCAGGCCGGACCTAAAAGAGACCCAGTACTTC. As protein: CAIRPDLKETQYF.

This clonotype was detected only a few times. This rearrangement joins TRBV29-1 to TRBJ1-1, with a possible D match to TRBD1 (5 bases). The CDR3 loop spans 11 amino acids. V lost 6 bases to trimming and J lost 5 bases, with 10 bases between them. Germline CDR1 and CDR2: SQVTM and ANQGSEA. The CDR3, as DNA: TGCAGCGTCGGGGACGGGACTGAAGCTTTCTTT. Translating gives CSVGDGTEAFF.

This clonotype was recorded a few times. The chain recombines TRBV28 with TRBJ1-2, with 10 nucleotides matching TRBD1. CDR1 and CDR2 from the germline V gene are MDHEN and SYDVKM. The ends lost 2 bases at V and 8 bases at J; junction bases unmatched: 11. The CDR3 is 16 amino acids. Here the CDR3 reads CASSLGGTGELKGYTF. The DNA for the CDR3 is TGTGCCAGCAGTTTAGGTGGGACAGGGGAGCTAAAGGGCTACACCTTC.

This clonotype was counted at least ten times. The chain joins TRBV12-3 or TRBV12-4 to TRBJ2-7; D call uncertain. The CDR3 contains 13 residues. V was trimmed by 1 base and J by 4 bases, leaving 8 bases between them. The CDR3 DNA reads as TGTGCCAGCAGTTTAGGCCCCGAATACGAGCAGTACTTC. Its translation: CASSLGPEYEQYF.

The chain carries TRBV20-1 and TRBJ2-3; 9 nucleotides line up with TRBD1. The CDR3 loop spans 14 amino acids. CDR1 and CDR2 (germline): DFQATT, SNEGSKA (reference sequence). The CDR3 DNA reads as TGCAGCCAAACAGGGGGCTGGGACACAGATACGCAGTATTTT. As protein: CSQTGGWDTDTQYF.

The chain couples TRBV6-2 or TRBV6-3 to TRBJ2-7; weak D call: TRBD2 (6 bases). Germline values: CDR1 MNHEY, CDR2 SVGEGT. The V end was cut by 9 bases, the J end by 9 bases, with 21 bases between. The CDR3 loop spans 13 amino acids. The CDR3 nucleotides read TGTGCCAGTGGGTTTGGACTAATAGGCGGGCAGTACTTC. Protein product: CASGFGLIGGQYF.

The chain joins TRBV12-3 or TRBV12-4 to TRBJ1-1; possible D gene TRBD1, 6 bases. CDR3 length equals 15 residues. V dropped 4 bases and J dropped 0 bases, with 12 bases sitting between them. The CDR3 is CASSSEDRVNTEAFF. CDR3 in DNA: TGTGCCAGCAGTTCGGAGGACAGAGTGAACACTGAAGCTTTCTTT.

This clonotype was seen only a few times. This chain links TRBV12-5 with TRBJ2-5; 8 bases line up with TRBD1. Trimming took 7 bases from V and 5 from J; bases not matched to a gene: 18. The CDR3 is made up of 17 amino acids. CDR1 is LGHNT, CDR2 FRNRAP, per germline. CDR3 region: CASAEGIRGRHVETQYF. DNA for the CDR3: TGTGCTAGTGCCGAAGGGATCAGGGGGCGACATGTGGAGACCCAGTACTTC.

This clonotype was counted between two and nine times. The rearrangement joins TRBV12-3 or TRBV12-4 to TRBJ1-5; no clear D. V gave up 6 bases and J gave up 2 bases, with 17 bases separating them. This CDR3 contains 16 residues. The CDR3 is CASSPSLVFGNQPQHF. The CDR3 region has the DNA TGTGCCAGCAGCCCCTCGTTAGTTTTCGGCAATCAGCCCCAGCATTTT.

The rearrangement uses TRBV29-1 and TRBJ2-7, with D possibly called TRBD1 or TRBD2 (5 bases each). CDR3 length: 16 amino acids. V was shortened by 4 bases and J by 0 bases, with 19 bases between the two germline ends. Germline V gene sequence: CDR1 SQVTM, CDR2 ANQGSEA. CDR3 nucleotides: TGCAGCGTTGGACAGAAAGGGATCGGGGACTCCTACGAGCAGTACTTC. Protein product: CSVGQKGIGDSYEQYF.

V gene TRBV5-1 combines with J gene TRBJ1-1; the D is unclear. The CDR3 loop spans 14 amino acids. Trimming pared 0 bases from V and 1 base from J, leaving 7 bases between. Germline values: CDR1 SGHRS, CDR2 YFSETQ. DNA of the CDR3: TGCGCCAGCAGCTTGGTTACAGCGAACACTGAAGCTTTCTTT. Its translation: CASSLVTANTEAFF.

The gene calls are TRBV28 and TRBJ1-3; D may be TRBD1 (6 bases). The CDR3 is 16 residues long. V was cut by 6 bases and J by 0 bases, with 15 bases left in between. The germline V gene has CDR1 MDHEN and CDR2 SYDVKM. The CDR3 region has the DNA TGTGCCAGCAGGGGGTACAGGGCCCTCTCTGGAAACACCATATATTTT. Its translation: CASRGYRALSGNTIYF.

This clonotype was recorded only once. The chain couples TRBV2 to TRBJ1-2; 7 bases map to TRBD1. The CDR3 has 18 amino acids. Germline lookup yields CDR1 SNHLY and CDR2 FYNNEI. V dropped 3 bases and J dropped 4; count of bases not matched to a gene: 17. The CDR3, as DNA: TGTGCCAGCAGTGATGAGCGGGACAGATTTTTTCCCTTCTATGGCTACACCTTC. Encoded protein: CASSDERDRFFPFYGYTF.

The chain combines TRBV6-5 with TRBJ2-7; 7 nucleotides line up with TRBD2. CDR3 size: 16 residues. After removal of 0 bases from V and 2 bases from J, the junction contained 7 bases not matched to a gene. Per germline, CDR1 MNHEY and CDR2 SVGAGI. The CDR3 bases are TGTGCCAGCAGTTACTCCCGGGGGGAGCCGACCTACGAGCAGTACTTC. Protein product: CASSYSRGEPTYEQYF.

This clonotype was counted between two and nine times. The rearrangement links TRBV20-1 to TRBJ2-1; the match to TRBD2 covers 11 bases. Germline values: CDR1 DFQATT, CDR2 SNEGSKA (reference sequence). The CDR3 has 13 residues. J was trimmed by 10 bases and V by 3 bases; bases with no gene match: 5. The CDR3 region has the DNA TGCAGTGCTAGTTCAACTAGCGGGGGAGAGCAGTTCTTC. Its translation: CSASSTSGGEQFF.

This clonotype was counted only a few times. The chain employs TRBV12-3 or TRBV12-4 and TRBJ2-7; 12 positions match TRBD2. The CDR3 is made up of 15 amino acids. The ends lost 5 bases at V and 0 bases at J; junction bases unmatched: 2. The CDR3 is CASSAGLAGSYEQYF. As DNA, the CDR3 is TGTGCCAGCAGTGCGGGACTAGCGGGCTCCTACGAGCAGTACTTC.

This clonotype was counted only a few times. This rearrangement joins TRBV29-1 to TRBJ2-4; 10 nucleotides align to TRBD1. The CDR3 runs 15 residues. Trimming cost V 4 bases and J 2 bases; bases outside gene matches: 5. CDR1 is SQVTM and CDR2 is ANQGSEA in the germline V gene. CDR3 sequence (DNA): TGCAGCGTTGGTGGGGACAGGGGTCCCAAAAACATTCAGTACTTC. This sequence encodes CSVGGDRGPKNIQYF.

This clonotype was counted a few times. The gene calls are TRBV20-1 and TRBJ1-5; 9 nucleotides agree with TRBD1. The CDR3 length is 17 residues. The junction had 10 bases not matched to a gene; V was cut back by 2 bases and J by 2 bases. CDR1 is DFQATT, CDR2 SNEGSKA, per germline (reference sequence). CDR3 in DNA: TGCAGTGCTAGACCCCTAACAGGGGGCTGGGGCAATCAGCCCCAGCATTTT. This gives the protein CSARPLTGGWGNQPQHF.

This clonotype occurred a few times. CDR3 residues: CASSQAGLVETQYF. CDR3 DNA sequence: TGTGCCAGCAGCCAAGCGGGACTAGTGGAGACCCAGTACTTC. The genes are TRBV4-2 and TRBJ2-5; 8 positions agree with TRBD2. Trimming at V came to 1 base and at J to 5 bases, leaving 3 bases not matched to a gene. Germline CDR1 LGHNA, CDR2 YNFKEQ. CDR3 length: 14 residues.

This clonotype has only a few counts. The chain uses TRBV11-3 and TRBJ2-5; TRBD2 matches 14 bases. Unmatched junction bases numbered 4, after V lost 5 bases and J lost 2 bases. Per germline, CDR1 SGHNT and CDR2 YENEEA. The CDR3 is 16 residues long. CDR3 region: CASSPGLAGVQETQYF. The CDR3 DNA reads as TGTGCCAGCAGCCCGGGACTAGCGGGGGTTCAAGAGACCCAGTACTTC.

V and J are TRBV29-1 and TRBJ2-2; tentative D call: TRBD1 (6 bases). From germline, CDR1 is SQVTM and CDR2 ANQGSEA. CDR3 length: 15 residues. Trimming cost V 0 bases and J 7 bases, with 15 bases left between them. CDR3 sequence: CSVEDWGQGGGELFF. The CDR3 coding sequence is TGCAGCGTTGAAGATTGGGGGCAGGGTGGCGGGGAGCTGTTTTTT.

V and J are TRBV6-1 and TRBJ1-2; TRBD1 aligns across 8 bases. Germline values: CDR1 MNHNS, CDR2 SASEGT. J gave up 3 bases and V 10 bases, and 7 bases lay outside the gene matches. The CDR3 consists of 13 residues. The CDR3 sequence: CANRGFGDYGYTF. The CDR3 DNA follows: TGTGCCAACAGGGGGTTTGGAGACTATGGCTACACCTTC.

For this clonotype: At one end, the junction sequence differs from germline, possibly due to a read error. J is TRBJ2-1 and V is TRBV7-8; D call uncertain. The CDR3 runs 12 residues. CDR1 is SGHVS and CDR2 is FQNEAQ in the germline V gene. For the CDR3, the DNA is TGTGCCAGCAGCCGCGGACCCACGCCCCCCCTCTTC. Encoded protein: CASSRGPTPPLF.

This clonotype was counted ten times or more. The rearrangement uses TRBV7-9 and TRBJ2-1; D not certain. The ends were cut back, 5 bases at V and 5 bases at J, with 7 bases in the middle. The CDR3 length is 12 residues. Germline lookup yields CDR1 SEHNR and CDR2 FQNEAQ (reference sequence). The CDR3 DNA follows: TGTGCCAGCAGCAGCACTAACAATGAGCAGTTCTTC. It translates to CASSSTNNEQFF.

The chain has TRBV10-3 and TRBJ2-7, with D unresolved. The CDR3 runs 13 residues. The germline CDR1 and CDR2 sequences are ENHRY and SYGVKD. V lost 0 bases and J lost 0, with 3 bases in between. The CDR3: CAISESSSYEQYF. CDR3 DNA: TGTGCCATCAGTGAGTCGAGCTCCTACGAGCAGTACTTC.